The rows below give T cell receptor beta chains drawn from one sample of a study of CD8+CD57+ T cells in acquired aplastic anemia. TCRdb re-analysed the reads in MiXCR, keeping a single row per CDR3 protein. The table includes around 150,000 distinct CDR3 sequences, 35% to 55% detected once. The specimen sequenced was sorted CD4+, CD8+, or CD8+CD57+ T cells (not recorded which) from PBMCs. These receptors came from a human donor in good health. Both conserved end residues are part of each CDR3. D genes are given only for firm matches. Some rows have no size entry. The others give once, few or many, or a class for an expanded clone.

d_gene	abundance	v_gene	j_gene	CDR3nt	CDR3aa
.	many	TRBV7-2	TRBJ1-1	TGTGCCAGCAGCCAAATGTTGGGTGCTTTCTTT	CASSQMLGAFF
.	.	TRBV15	TRBJ2-7	TGTGCCACCAGCATCGGAGTGAATCTCATCTCCTACGAGCAGTACTTC	CATSIGVNLISYEQYF
.	many	TRBV11-2	TRBJ2-7	TGTGCCAGCAGCATGTCCAGGGGGGGTTCCTACGAGCAGTACTTC	CASSMSRGGSYEQYF
.	.	TRBV20-1	TRBJ2-1	TGCAGTGCTGTCAAGGGGGGGCGGGTCCCGAATGAGCAGTTCTTC	CSAVKGGRVPNEQFF
.	many	TRBV7-2	TRBJ2-5	TGTGCCAGCACTCTCACGGGGGAGACCCAGTACTTC	CASTLTGETQYF
TRBD2	.	TRBV7-2	TRBJ2-7	TGTGCCAGCCGGGAGGGCGGGAGCTCCTACGAGCAGTACTTC	CASREGGSSYEQYF
.	.	TRBV15	TRBJ2-5	TGTGCCACCAGCAGAGATCTCTCCAGGGGCGAAGAGACCCAGTACTTC	CATSRDLSRGEETQYF
.	many	TRBV20-1	TRBJ1-4	TGCAGTGTACAGGGCATGGCTAATGAAAAACTGTTTTTT	CSVQGMANEKLFF
TRBD2	many	TRBV25-1	TRBJ2-1	TGTGCCAGCAGTGTGGGGGGGAGTTTGGTGGAGCAGTTCTTC	CASSVGGSLVEQFF
.	.	TRBV9	TRBJ2-1	TGTGCCAGCAGCCAGCGAAGGACCCGGGGTTACTACAATGAGCAGTTCTTC	CASSQRRTRGYYNEQFF
TRBD1	.	TRBV2	TRBJ2-3	TGTGCCACTCGACAGGGAGAGGGTAAAGATACGCAGTATTTT	CATRQGEGKDTQYF
.	many	TRBV14	TRBJ1-4	TGTGCCAGCAGCCGGGTGGGGGTCAATGAAAAACTGTTTTTT	CASSRVGVNEKLFF
TRBD1	.	TRBV6-5	TRBJ2-2	TGTGCCAGCAGTTACTCGTACAGGGGCACCGGGGAGCTGTTTTTT	CASSYSYRGTGELFF
.	.	TRBV10-3	TRBJ2-3	TGTGCCATCAGTGAGTCGCGGCAGGTGTCCGCAGATACGCAGTATTTT	CAISESRQVSADTQYF
.	.	TRBV19	TRBJ2-7	TGTGCCAGTAAAGGATTAGGGGGGAAGCAGTACTTC	CASKGLGGKQYF
.	many	TRBV11-2	TRBJ2-7	TGTGCCAGCAGCTTAGACCTAAACTCGATCTACGAGCAGTACTTC	CASSLDLNSIYEQYF
.	.	TRBV24-1	TRBJ2-1	TGTGCCACCAGTGATTTTACGGGGAAGCAGTTCTTC	CATSDFTGKQFF
.	.	TRBV27	TRBJ2-1	TGTGCCAGCAGTCCCCCGACTATAAATGAGCAGTTCTTC	CASSPPTINEQFF
.	many	TRBV5-6	TRBJ2-2	TGTGCCAGCAGCTTGCAAGGTCACATCGCCGGGGAGCTGTTTTTT	CASSLQGHIAGELFF
TRBD2	.	TRBV2	TRBJ2-1	TGTGCCAGCAGTGAAGCTAGCGGGGGCAATGAGCAGTCCTTC	CASSEASGGNEQSF
.	.	TRBV6-5	TRBJ2-1	TGTGCCAGCTTAGGTAGGGACGATGAGCAGTTCTTC	CASLGRDDEQFF
.	.	TRBV9	TRBJ1-6	TGTGCCAGCAGCTCCCGGCCCGTCCACTTT	CASSSRPVHF
.	.	TRBV7-9	TRBJ2-2	TGTGCCAGCAGCTCCCTTACTCTGGACACCGGGGAGCTGTTTTTT	CASSSLTLDTGELFF
.	.	TRBV2	TRBJ2-2	TGCGCCAGCAAGGCAGGGGAGTACACCGGGGAGCTGTTTTTT	CASKAGEYTGELFF
.	many	TRBV11-2	TRBJ2-7	TGTGCCAGCAGCTTGGAGTACGAGCAGTACTTC	CASSLEYEQYF
TRBD1	once	TRBV20-1	TRBJ2-7	TGCAGTGCAAAAACAGGGGCCGTCTCCTACGAGCAGTACTTC	CSAKTGAVSYEQYF
TRBD1	once	TRBV24-1	TRBJ1-1	TGTGCCACCAGTGATCCAAACAGGGGGGTCACTGAAGCTTTCTTT	CATSDPNRGVTEAFF
.	.	TRBV5-6	TRBJ2-3	TGTGCCAGCAGCTTGGGCGATCCGCAGTATTTT	CASSLGDPQYF
.	many	TRBV20-1	TRBJ2-5	TGCAGTGCTCCGGGGCCCGATCGGGAGACCCAGTACTTC	CSAPGPDRETQYF
.	medium-sized	TRBV10-2	TRBJ2-3	TGCGCCAGCAGTGAGGGTAGGGCAGCCTCTAGCACAGATACGCAGTATTTT	CASSEGRAASSTDTQYF
.	many	TRBV4-2	TRBJ1-2	TGTGCCAGCAGCCAAGCGGCCTTGGCTAACTATGGCTACACCTTC	CASSQAALANYGYTF
.	.	TRBV11-3	TRBJ2-3	TGTGCCAGCAGCTTCGGGGACCCCACAGATACGCAGTATTTT	CASSFGDPTDTQYF
TRBD1	.	TRBV2	TRBJ1-1	TGTGCCAGCCTACAGGACAGGTCGAACACTGAAGCCTTCTTT	CASLQDRSNTEAFF
TRBD2	.	TRBV7-1	TRBJ2-1	TGTGCCAGCAGCCCAGCCCGCTGGACTAGCGGGGCGGGTAATGAGCAGTTCTTC	CASSPARWTSGAGNEQFF
.	.	TRBV29-1	TRBJ1-4	TGCAGCGCGAGGTGGGGACGGATTAATGAAAAACTGTTTTTT	CSARWGRINEKLFF
.	.	TRBV20-1	TRBJ1-1	TGCAGTGCTAGAGCTTTTCGGACGCAAGCCTTCTTT	CSARAFRTQAFF
.	.	TRBV5-4	TRBJ1-3	TGTGCCAGCAGCTTAGTGATCCCCTTATATTTT	CASSLVIPLYF
.	.	TRBV20-1	TRBJ2-3	TGCAGTGCTAGAGAGGAAGGGGCAGGGATGGACACAGATACGCAGTATTTT	CSAREEGAGMDTDTQYF
TRBD1	few	TRBV19	TRBJ1-2	TGTGCCAGTAGTCTGGGACAGGGGAGTTATGGCTACACCTTC	CASSLGQGSYGYTF
.	.	TRBV2	TRBJ2-7	TGTGCCAGCATAACGAGCCACGAGCAGTACTTC	CASITSHEQYF
TRBD1	.	TRBV7-6	TRBJ2-7	TGTGCCAGCAGCTCACCACCCCGGACAGGGACCAGGATCGAGCAGTACTTC	CASSSPPRTGTRIEQYF
.	many	TRBV20-1	TRBJ1-2	TGCAGTCCTGGATCCATCTATGGCTACACCTTC	CSPGSIYGYTF
.	.	TRBV12-3/TRBV12-4	TRBJ2-7	TGTGCCAGCACCATCGACGGGGGTGTGGACGAGCAGTACTTC	CASTIDGGVDEQYF
TRBD1	.	TRBV15	TRBJ2-7	TGTGCCACCAGCAGTGGGGGGTTAGGGACAGGTGGTGAGCAGTACTTC	CATSSGGLGTGGEQYF
.	many	TRBV12-3/TRBV12-4	TRBJ1-3	TGTGCCAGCAGTTTAGAGACACATGGAAACACCATATATTTT	CASSLETHGNTIYF
TRBD1	.	TRBV5-4	TRBJ2-7	TGTGCCAGCAGCTTGGCCGGGACAGGGCCCTACGAGCAGTACTTC	CASSLAGTGPYEQYF
.	many	TRBV14	TRBJ1-3	TGTGCCAGCAGCCAAGCTACCAGAAGCTCTGGAAACACCATATATTTT	CASSQATRSSGNTIYF
.	.	TRBV15	TRBJ2-7	TGTGCCACCAGCAGAGTTCCTCTCTACGAGCAGTACTTC	CATSRVPLYEQYF
.	many	TRBV7-2	TRBJ2-7	TGTGCCAGCAGGAGGGACTCCCACGAGCAGTACTTC	CASRRDSHEQYF
TRBD1	.	TRBV10-3	TRBJ2-2	TGTGCCATCGGGGGACAGGGGGCCACCGGGGAGCTGTTTTTT	CAIGGQGATGELFF
TRBD1	many	TRBV6-5	TRBJ2-7	TGTGCCAGCAGAACCTGGACAGGGCACTCCTACGAGCAGTACTTC	CASRTWTGHSYEQYF
.	once	TRBV20-1	TRBJ2-5	TGCAGTGCTAGACGCGGCCGAGAGACCCAGTACTTC	CSARRGRETQYF
.	.	TRBV19	TRBJ2-3	TGTGCCAGTAGTATCGGCACAGATACGCAGTATTTT	CASSIGTDTQYF
.	.	TRBV29-1	TRBJ1-2	TGCAGCGCCTACCGCGGCCAGGGTTGGGGCTACACCTTC	CSAYRGQGWGYTF
TRBD1	.	TRBV19	TRBJ1-2	TGTGCCAGTAGGCGACCCGGGACAGAAAGATATGGCTACACCTTC	CASRRPGTERYGYTF